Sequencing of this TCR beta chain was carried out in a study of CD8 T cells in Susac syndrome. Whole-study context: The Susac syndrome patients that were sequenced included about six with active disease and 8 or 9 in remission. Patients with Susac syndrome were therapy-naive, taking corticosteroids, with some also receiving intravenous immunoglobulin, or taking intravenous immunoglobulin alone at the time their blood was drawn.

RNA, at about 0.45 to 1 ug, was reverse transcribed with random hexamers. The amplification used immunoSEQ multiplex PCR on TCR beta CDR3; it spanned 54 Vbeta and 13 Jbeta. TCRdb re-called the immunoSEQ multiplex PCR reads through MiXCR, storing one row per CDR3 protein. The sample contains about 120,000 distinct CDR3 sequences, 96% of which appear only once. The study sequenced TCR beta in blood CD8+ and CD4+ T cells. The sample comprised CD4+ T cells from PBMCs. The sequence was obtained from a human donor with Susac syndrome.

As DNA, the CDR3 is TGCGCCAGCAGCTTGGGGGACAGGGACAATCAGCCCCAGCATTTT. Residues: CASSLGDRDNQPQHF. This chain joins TRBV5-1 and TRBJ1-5; 9 positions match TRBD1. Losses at the gene ends were 0 bases for V and 3 bases for J; bases not matched to a gene: 1. The CDR3 is 15 residues long. Germline V gene sequence: CDR1 SGHRS, CDR2 YFSETQ.